This T cell receptor (beta chain) was recorded in a study of shared clonotypes between healthy human individuals. Several immunoSEQ plates held equal portions of the genomic DNA taken from each subset. The assay was immunoSEQ multiplex PCR, and TCRdb's table has in-frame clones only and misses some. This sample has some 2,100,000 clones, with roughly 91% found just once. General observations from the study: Tissue TCR repertoires likely differ from these blood-only repertoires.

Worth noting for this clone: Its cognate antigen is unknown.

CD8 cells classed as naive were CD45RO-negative and positively selected for CCR7, excluding terminally differentiated effector memory CD45RA+ cells. CDR1 SGHTA and CDR2 FQGTGA come from the germline V gene. The V and J ends lost 2 bases and 6 bases respectively, with 16 bases between them. The length of the CDR3 is 16 residues. This TCR was sampled from a man between 18 and 35 years old in good health. Some clones in this sample may be carry-over from other donors' samples. The sequenced sample consisted of naive CD8+ T cells from PBMCs. The V gene is TRBV7-3, the J gene TRBJ2-2, with D possibly being TRBD1 (6 bases). The CDR3 here is CASSLVSQGVAGELFF. DNA for the CDR3: TGTGCCAGCAGCTTAGTGTCACAGGGTGTAGCCGGGGAGCTGTTTTTT.